The next 28 T cell receptor beta chains were all read from a single sample in a study of CD8+ T cells in alopecia areata. Reverse transcribed after extraction, RNA yielded cDNA as the sequencing template. The table came from immunoSEQ multiplex PCR; TCRdb's copy has only in-frame clones and leaves some out. The sample lists 90,000 to 120,000 clones, around 59% occurring once. Material for sequencing was CD8+ T cells sorted from blood. The receptors derive from a human donor in good health.

There are a few counts of this clone. The V call is TRBV29-1, the J call TRBJ2-2, with D unclear. In germline, CDR1 is SQVTM, CDR2 ANQGSEA. This CDR3 comprises 16 residues. Trimming shortened V by 2 bases and J by 3 bases, and 16 bases separated the two germline ends. The CDR3 bases are TGCAGCGTTGAACGCCTCCCTGGTGGTGACACCGGGGAGCTGTTTTTT. Translating it yields CSVERLPGGDTGELFF.

The gene calls are TRBV15 and TRBJ2-5; D possibly corresponds to TRBD1 (6 bases). The V gene's germline CDR1 is LNHNV and CDR2 YYDKDF (reference sequence). Trimming pared 4 bases from V and 0 bases from J, leaving 12 bases between. This CDR3 is built from 15 residues. The DNA for the CDR3 is TGTGCCACCAGCACCCTAGACAGGTACCAAGAGACCCAGTACTTC. It specifies CATSTLDRYQETQYF.

This chain links TRBV2 with TRBJ1-2, with 8 bases fitting TRBD1. Trimming removed 4 bases from V and 3 bases from J; junction bases left unmatched: 7. From germline, CDR1 is SNHLY and CDR2 FYNNEI. The CDR3 runs 15 residues. Here the CDR3 DNA reads TGTGCCAGCAGTGGCGGCGACAGGGGATACTATGGCTACACCTTC. The encoded protein is CASSGGDRGYYGYTF.

This clone was detected only a few times. The rearrangement joins TRBV27 to TRBJ2-3; 9 bases are shared with TRBD2. Per the germline V gene, CDR1 is MNHEY and CDR2 is SMNVEV (reference sequence). This CDR3 is built from 19 residues. V dropped 2 bases and J dropped 2; count of bases not matched to a gene: 14. The CDR3 region is CASSLLQATVAGVTDTQYF. The CDR3 DNA sequence: TGTGCCAGCAGTTTACTCCAGGCTACCGTAGCGGGGGTCACAGATACGCAGTATTTT.

This chain links TRBV29-1 with TRBJ1-2; 7 positions match TRBD1. Germline trimming cut 0 bases from V and 1 base from J; bases unmatched to any gene: 2. The CDR3 is 14 residues long. Per the germline V gene, CDR1 is SQVTM and CDR2 is ANQGSEA. CDR3: CSVEDGTVNYGYTF. As DNA, the CDR3 is TGCAGCGTTGAAGACGGGACAGTTAACTATGGCTACACCTTC.

The genes are TRBV2 and TRBJ2-3; 9 bases match TRBD1. This CDR3 has 14 residues. CDR1 is SNHLY and CDR2 is FYNNEI in the germline V gene. The V gene end was trimmed by 7 bases and the J gene end by 5 bases; junction bases not matched to a gene: 7. DNA of the CDR3: TGTGCCAGCAACCCACAGGGGGCGGGAGATACGCAGTATTTT. It codes for CASNPQGAGDTQYF.

The chain is built from TRBV13 and TRBJ2-7; D is uncertain. Germline CDR1 reads PRHDT; CDR2 reads FYEKMQ (reference sequence). V gave up 4 bases and J gave up 2 bases, with 18 bases separating them. The CDR3 sequence is 16 residues long. CDR3 amino acids: CASSSRSAGPTYEQYF. The CDR3 nucleotides are TGTGCCAGCAGCTCGCGAAGTGCAGGACCAACCTACGAGCAGTACTTC.

This clone was detected once. At one end the junction does not follow the germline gene, possibly because of a read error. This chain uses TRBV5-6 with TRBJ1-4; no clear D gene. Germline-derived CDR1 and CDR2 are SGHDT and YYEEEE. The CDR3 sequence is 16 residues long. Here the CDR3 DNA reads TGTGTCAGCAGCTTGGGCGGACCCGCCGAGGGAGAAAAACTGTTTTTT. Amino acids: CVSSLGGPAEGEKLFF.

This chain joins TRBV5-6 and TRBJ2-5; D unresolved. V lost 4 bases to trimming and J lost 4 bases, with 5 bases between them. The CDR3 runs to 11 residues. In germline, CDR1 is SGHDT, CDR2 YYEEEE. CDR3 in amino acids: CASSRGETQYF. The CDR3 coding sequence is TGTGCCAGCAGCCGAGGAGAGACCCAGTACTTC.

The V and J genes are TRBV4-3 and TRBJ2-3, with 12 bases fitting TRBD2. Germline V lookup: CDR1 LGHNA, CDR2 YSLEER. CDR3 length: 17 residues. The junction had 6 bases not matched to a gene; V was cut back by 4 bases and J by 1 base. The CDR3 DNA reads TGCGCCAGCAGCCTCCAGACTAGCGGGGGCGGCACAGATACGCAGTATTTT. The encoded protein is CASSLQTSGGGTDTQYF.

Concerning this clone itself: One end of the junction does not line up with germline, which may come from a read error. The genes are TRBV7-7 and TRBJ2-6, with 7 bases identical to TRBD1. CDR1 SSHAT and CDR2 FNYEAQ come from the germline V gene (reference sequence). The CDR3 extends over 17 amino acids. The CDR3 DNA reads TGTGCTAGCAGCGACGGGACAGCGAGCTCTGGGGCCAACGTCCTGACTTTC. This translates into CASSDGTASSGANVLTF.

The chain uses TRBV7-9 and TRBJ1-2; TRBD1 matches at 9 bases. The CDR3 extends over 16 amino acids. J was trimmed by 4 bases and V by 5 bases; bases with no gene match: 11. Germline values: CDR1 SEHNR, CDR2 FQNEAQ (reference sequence). The CDR3 DNA sequence: TGTGCCAGCAGCGATACCGGGACAGGGTACGGCTATGGCTACACCTTC. Its translation is CASSDTGTGYGYGYTF.

This clone was detected only once. V and J are TRBV7-9 and TRBJ2-2; D is uncertain. The CDR3 is made up of 16 amino acids. Germline V lookup: CDR1 SEHNR, CDR2 FQNEAQ (reference sequence). V lost 0 bases and J 1 base, leaving 9 bases between the germline ends. This CDR3 is CASSLAKPGNTGELFF. For the CDR3, the DNA is TGTGCCAGCAGCTTAGCGAAGCCAGGGAACACCGGGGAGCTGTTTTTT.

This CDR3 is CASSEKEEGTEAFF. CDR3 nucleotides: TGTGCCAGCAGTGAAAAGGAGGAAGGAACTGAAGCTTTCTTT. The J gene is TRBJ1-1, the V gene TRBV6-1; the D is unclear. CDR1 MNHNS and CDR2 SASEGT come from the germline V gene. The CDR3 length is 14 residues. Trimming removed 2 bases from V and 5 bases from J, with 12 bases in between.

There are a few counts of this clone. The chain links TRBV6-5 to TRBJ2-6; either TRBD1 or TRBD2 may supply D (5 bases each). The CDR3 loop spans 15 amino acids. From germline, CDR1 is MNHEY and CDR2 SVGAGI. V lost 8 bases to trimming and J lost 1 base, with 12 bases between them. CDR3 sequence reads: CASGTDLSGANVLTF. CDR3 DNA: TGTGCCAGCGGGACCGACCTTTCTGGGGCCAACGTCCTGACTTTC.

This chain uses TRBV29-1 with TRBJ1-2, with 10 bases matching TRBD1. CDR1 is SQVTM, CDR2 ANQGSEA, per germline. The CDR3 is 12 residues long. This CDR3 reads CSCRGQGFGYTF. DNA for the CDR3: TGCAGTTGCAGGGGACAGGGGTTTGGCTACACCTTC.

This clone was observed a few times. Additional DNA sequences in this sample encode the identical CDR3. The chain carries TRBV11-2 and TRBJ2-7, with D possibly being TRBD1 (5 bases). This CDR3 spans 13 amino acids. CDR1 and CDR2 (germline): SGHAT, FQNNGV. V lost 5 bases and J 2 bases, leaving 10 bases between the germline ends. The CDR3 is CASSISGTYEQYF. CDR3 bases: TGTGCCAGCAGCATTTCAGGGACCTACGAGCAGTACTTC.

CDR3 region: CASSLSSGLDEQFF. DNA for the CDR3: TGCGCCAGCAGCTTGAGCTCAGGTCTCGATGAGCAGTTCTTC. This chain joins TRBV5-1 and TRBJ2-1; D not resolved. The CDR3 covers 14 residues. Germline V CDR1 and CDR2: SGHRS, YFSETQ. The ends were cut back, 1 base at V and 8 bases at J, with 13 bases in the middle.

CDR3 sequence reads: CATSRDRGASYEQYF. The DNA for the CDR3 is TGTGCCACCAGCAGAGATAGGGGGGCCTCCTACGAGCAGTACTTC. The chain employs TRBV15 and TRBJ2-7; TRBD1 or TRBD2 may be the D gene (6 bases each). CDR3 size: 15 residues. The V end was cut by 0 bases, the J end by 0 bases, with 9 bases between. Germline V gene data show CDR1 as LNHNV and CDR2 as YYDKDF (reference sequence).

This clone was picked up a small number of times. The chain uses TRBV2 and TRBJ2-7; maybe TRBD1 (7 bases). The V gene's germline CDR1 is SNHLY and CDR2 FYNNEI. The V and J ends lost 6 bases and 3 bases respectively, with 15 bases between them. The CDR3 totals 14 residues. The CDR3 DNA reads as TGTGCCAGCAGGGACGGACAGGACTACTACGAGCAGTACTTC. It codes for CASRDGQDYYEQYF.

This clone was observed a few times. This chain joins TRBV30 and TRBJ2-2; 7 bases fit TRBD1. Trimming at V came to 2 bases and at J to 2 bases, leaving 8 bases not matched to a gene. The germline V gene encodes CDR1 GTSNPN and CDR2 SVGIG (reference sequence). The CDR3 extends over 16 amino acids. The chain's CDR3 is CAWSRGRNPNTGELFF. The DNA for the CDR3 is TGTGCCTGGAGTAGGGGGCGTAATCCCAACACCGGGGAGCTGTTTTTT.

The gene calls are TRBV27 and TRBJ1-1; D not resolved. The CDR3 loop spans 11 amino acids. V lost 4 bases and J 5 bases, leaving 5 bases between the germline ends. The germline gives CDR1 MNHEY, CDR2 SMNVEV (reference sequence). The CDR3 reads CASSYGTEAFF. DNA of the CDR3: TGTGCCAGCAGTTATGGGACTGAAGCTTTCTTT.

The sample holds a few counts of this clone. The chain couples TRBV27 to TRBJ1-2; weak D call: TRBD1 (5 bases). Trimming removed 5 bases at V and 2 bases at J, with 15 bases between. This CDR3 comprises 15 residues. Germline-derived CDR1 and CDR2 are MNHEY and SMNVEV (reference sequence). Here the CDR3 DNA reads TGTGCCAGCAGTCTAGTGGGGGGGTACAACTATGGCTACACCTTC. Amino acid sequence: CASSLVGGYNYGYTF.

The V gene is TRBV19, the J gene TRBJ2-7, with 7 bases fitting TRBD1. CDR1 is LNHDA, CDR2 SQIVND, per germline (reference sequence). CDR3 length: 14 amino acids. V dropped 5 bases and J dropped 4; count of bases not matched to a gene: 8. The CDR3 DNA reads as TGTGCCAGTAGTGCAGGGACAGATGGGTACGAGCAGTACTTC. Its protein product is CASSAGTDGYEQYF.

This chain uses TRBV15 with TRBJ1-4; a possible D gene is TRBD1 (5 bases). The CDR3 spans 14 residues. CDR1 LNHNV and CDR2 YYDKDF come from the germline V gene (reference sequence). V lost 3 bases to trimming and J lost 8 bases, with 13 bases between them. The CDR3 nucleotides read TGTGCCACCAGCAGCCGGGACGGTGACGAAAAACTGTTTTTT. As protein: CATSSRDGDEKLFF.

The chain carries TRBV28 and TRBJ2-7; 7 bases map to TRBD2. The CDR3 covers 14 residues. Germline V gene data show CDR1 as MDHEN and CDR2 as SYDVKM. V was clipped by 4 bases and J by 4 bases; unmatched bases: 7. CDR3 loop: CASSSTGRVYEQYF. CDR3 DNA sequence: TGTGCCAGCAGTTCCACGGGGAGGGTGTACGAGCAGTACTTC.

The chain employs TRBV7-9 and TRBJ1-2; maybe TRBD1 (5 bases). With 4 bases removed from V and 4 bases from J, the gap between germline ends came to 19 bases. This CDR3 is 16 amino acids long. Germline V lookup: CDR1 SEHNR, CDR2 FQNEAQ (reference sequence). CDR3 DNA: TGTGCCAGCAGCTCGGGACCCTACCCGGGTGGCTATGGCTACACCTTC. Its translation: CASSSGPYPGGYGYTF.

This clone was observed a handful of times. The genes are TRBV29-1 and TRBJ2-7; 8 bases line up with TRBD2. J lost 6 bases, V lost 4 bases, and 5 bases had no gene match. Germline values: CDR1 SQVTM, CDR2 ANQGSEA. The CDR3 is made up of 12 amino acids. The CDR3 nucleotides are TGCAGCGTTGTCGGGGGGGCCGCCGAGCAGTACTTC. Translating it yields CSVVGGAAEQYF.